This entry is about one T cell receptor beta chain. This record comes from a study of cytomegalovirus exposure and HLA in healthy donors. The PCR was carried out with 60 Vbeta primers and 13 Jbeta primers. Method: immunoSEQ multiplex PCR; TCRdb's copy keeps in-frame clones and lacks some. The sample carries around 130,000 clones, over 8% recorded once. The J segment lost 7 bases and the V segment lost 0 bases, leaving 7 bases of the junction unmatched. CDR3 size: 16 residues. CDR1 SGHVS and CDR2 FNYEAQ come from the germline V gene. Input material: PBMCs. This sequence joins TRBV7-6 and TRBJ2-2; 8 bases align to TRBD2. This receptor was identified in a man in his forties in good health and CMV-seronegative. CDR3 DNA: TGTGCCAGCAGCTTAGCCCACGGGGGGGGAATCGGGGAGCTGTTTTTT. Encoded protein: CASSLAHGGGIGELFF.